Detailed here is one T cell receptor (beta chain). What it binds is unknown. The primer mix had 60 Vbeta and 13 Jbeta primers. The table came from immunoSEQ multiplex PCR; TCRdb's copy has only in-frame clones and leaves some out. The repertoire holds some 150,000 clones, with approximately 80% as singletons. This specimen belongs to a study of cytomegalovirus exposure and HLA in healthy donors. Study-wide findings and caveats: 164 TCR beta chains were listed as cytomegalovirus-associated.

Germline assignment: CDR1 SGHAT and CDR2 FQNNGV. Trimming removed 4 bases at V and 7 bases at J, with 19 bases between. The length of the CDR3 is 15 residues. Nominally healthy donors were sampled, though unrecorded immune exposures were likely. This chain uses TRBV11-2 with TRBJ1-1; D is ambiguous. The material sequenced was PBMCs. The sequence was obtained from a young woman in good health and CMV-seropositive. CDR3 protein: CASSSKGGPTFEAFF. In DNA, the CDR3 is TGTGCCAGCAGCTCTAAAGGAGGACCTACCTTTGAAGCTTTCTTT.